These 9 T cell receptor beta chains were all obtained from the same sample, sequenced in a study of blood T cell repertoires in COVID-19. The method was immunoSEQ multiplex PCR; TCRdb's version includes in-frame clones alone and lacks a portion of them. The repertoire holds some 150,000 clones, roughly 87% seen once, with roughly 8.1% in the top ten. The sequenced sample consisted of peripheral blood. These TCRs come from a woman in her 70s with acute or convalescent COVID-19.

The gene calls are TRBV5-6 and TRBJ1-4; the D is unclear. The CDR3 contains 14 residues. CDR1 SGHDT and CDR2 YYEEEE come from the germline V gene. The germline V and J ends were trimmed by 4 bases and 0 bases, with 7 bases remaining between them. CDR3 in amino acids: CASSRTATNEKLFF. The CDR3 DNA reads TGTGCCAGCAGCCGGACTGCAACTAATGAAAAACTGTTTTTT.

The V and J genes are TRBV4-3 and TRBJ2-1; 13 bases align to TRBD2. The length of the CDR3 is 16 residues. The germline V gene encodes CDR1 LGHNA and CDR2 YSLEER. V lost 0 bases and J lost 7; bases outside the gene matches: 3. The CDR3 here is CASSQEGTSGMNEQFF. CDR3 nucleotides: TGCGCCAGCAGCCAAGAGGGGACTAGCGGGATGAATGAGCAGTTCTTC.

V is TRBV5-4 and J is TRBJ2-3; tentative D call: TRBD2 (6 bases). From germline, CDR1 is SGHNT and CDR2 YYREEE (reference sequence). V was shortened by 0 bases and J by 3 bases, with 11 bases between the two germline ends. The CDR3 contains 15 residues. The CDR3 DNA reads as TGTGCCAGCAGCTTGGGCGGGAAGCGGACAGATACGCAGTATTTT. This translates into CASSLGGKRTDTQYF. Filled out from reference TRBV5-4 and TRBJ2-3, the complete variable domain reads ETGVTQSPTHLIKTRGQQVTLRCSSQSGHNTVSWYQQALGQGPQFIFQYYREEENGRGNFPPRFSGLQFPNYSSELNVNALELDDSALYLCASSLGGKRTDTQYFGPGTRLTVL.

The rearrangement links TRBV5-4 to TRBJ2-1, with 7 bases identical to TRBD2. CDR1 SGHNT and CDR2 YYREEE come from the germline V gene (reference sequence). With V trimmed by 6 bases and J by 4 bases, 4 bases remained unmatched. The CDR3 length is 13 residues. This chain's CDR3 is CASMGGTYNEQFF. CDR3 DNA: TGTGCCAGCATGGGGGGGACTTACAATGAGCAGTTCTTC.

This clone was seen a handful of times. The genes are TRBV28 and TRBJ1-1, with TRBD1 matching 7 bases. The CDR3 loop spans 17 amino acids. V gave up 6 bases and J gave up 2 bases; unmatched junction bases: 15. Germline values: CDR1 MDHEN, CDR2 SYDVKM. CDR3 sequence reads: CASRTVTGSTVNTEAFF. The DNA of the CDR3 is TGTGCCAGCAGGACAGTGACAGGGTCTACGGTTAACACTGAAGCTTTCTTT.

V and J are TRBV4-3 and TRBJ2-1, with a possible D match to TRBD2 (6 bases). Germline V gene sequence: CDR1 LGHNA, CDR2 YSLEER. V lost 4 bases to trimming and J lost 8 bases, with 15 bases between them. The CDR3 loop spans 14 amino acids. CDR3 sequence: CASSRSLATHEQFF. CDR3 nucleotide sequence: TGCGCCAGCAGCCGTAGTCTAGCGACCCATGAGCAGTTCTTC.

V usage is TRBV4-3 and J usage is TRBJ1-5, with D maybe TRBD1 (6 bases). The CDR3 totals 16 residues. V was clipped by 2 bases and J by 6 bases, with 17 bases between them. In germline, CDR1 is LGHNA, CDR2 YSLEER. The DNA for the CDR3 is TGCGCCAGCAGCCAACAGAGGGGGTTTGGCGGTCAGCCCCAGCATTTT. It yields the protein CASSQQRGFGGQPQHF.

The J gene is TRBJ2-3, the V gene TRBV9, with 12 bases matching TRBD2. The CDR3 is made up of 14 amino acids. The junction had 3 bases not matched to a gene; V was cut back by 4 bases and J by 6 bases. The V gene's germline CDR1 is SGDLS and CDR2 YYNGEE. This CDR3 reads CASSLAGGRDTQYF. CDR3 DNA: TGTGCCAGCAGCCTAGCGGGGGGGCGGGATACGCAGTATTTT.

The rearrangement uses TRBV19 and TRBJ1-2; a weak D match, TRBD1 (6 bases). The CDR3 covers 15 residues. Trimming removed 3 bases at V and 2 bases at J, with 13 bases between. Germline lookup yields CDR1 LNHDA and CDR2 SQIVND (reference sequence). The CDR3 protein is CASSILAGQNYGYTF. As DNA, the CDR3 is TGTGCCAGTAGTATTCTCGCAGGACAGAACTATGGCTACACCTTC.